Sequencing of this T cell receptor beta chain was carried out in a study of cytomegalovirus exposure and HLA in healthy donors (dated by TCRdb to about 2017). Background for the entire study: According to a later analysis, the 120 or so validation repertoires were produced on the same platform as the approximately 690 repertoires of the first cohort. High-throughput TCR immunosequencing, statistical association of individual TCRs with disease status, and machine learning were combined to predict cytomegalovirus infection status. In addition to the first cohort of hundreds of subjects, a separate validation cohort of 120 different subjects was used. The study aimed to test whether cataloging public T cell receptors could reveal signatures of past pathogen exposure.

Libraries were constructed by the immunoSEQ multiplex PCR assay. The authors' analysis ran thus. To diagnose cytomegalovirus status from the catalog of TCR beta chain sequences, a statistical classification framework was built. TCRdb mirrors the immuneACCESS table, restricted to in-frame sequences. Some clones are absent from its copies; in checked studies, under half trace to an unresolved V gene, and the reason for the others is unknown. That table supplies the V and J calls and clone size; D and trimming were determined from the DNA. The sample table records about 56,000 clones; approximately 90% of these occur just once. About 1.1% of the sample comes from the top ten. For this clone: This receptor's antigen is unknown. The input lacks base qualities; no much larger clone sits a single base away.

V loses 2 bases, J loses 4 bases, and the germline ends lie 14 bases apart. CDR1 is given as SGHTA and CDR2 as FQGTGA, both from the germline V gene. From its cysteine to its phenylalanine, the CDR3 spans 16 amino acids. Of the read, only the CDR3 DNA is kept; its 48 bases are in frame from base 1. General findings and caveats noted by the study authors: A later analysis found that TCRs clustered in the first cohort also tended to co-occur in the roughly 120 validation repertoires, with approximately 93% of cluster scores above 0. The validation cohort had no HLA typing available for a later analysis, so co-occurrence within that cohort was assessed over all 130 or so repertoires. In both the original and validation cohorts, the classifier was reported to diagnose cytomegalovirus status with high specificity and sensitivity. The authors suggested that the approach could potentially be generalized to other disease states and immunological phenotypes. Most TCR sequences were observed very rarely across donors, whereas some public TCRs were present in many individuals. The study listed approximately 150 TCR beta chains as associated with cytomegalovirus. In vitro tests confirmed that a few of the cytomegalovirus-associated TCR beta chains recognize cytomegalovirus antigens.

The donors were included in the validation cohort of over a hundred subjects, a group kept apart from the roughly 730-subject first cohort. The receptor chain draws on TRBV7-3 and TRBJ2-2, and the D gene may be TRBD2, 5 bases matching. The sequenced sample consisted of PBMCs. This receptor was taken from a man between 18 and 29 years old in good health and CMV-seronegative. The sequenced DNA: TGTGCCAGCAGCTTATCATCTAGCTGGGGCACCGGGGAGCTGTTTTTT. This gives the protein CASSLSSSWGTGELFF. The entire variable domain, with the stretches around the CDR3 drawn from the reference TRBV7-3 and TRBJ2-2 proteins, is GAGVSQTPSNKVTEKGKYVELRCDPISGHTALYWYRQSLGQGPEFLIYFQGTGAADDSGLPNDRFFAVRPEGSVSTLKIQRTERGDSAVYLCASSLSSSWGTGELFFGEGSRLTVL.